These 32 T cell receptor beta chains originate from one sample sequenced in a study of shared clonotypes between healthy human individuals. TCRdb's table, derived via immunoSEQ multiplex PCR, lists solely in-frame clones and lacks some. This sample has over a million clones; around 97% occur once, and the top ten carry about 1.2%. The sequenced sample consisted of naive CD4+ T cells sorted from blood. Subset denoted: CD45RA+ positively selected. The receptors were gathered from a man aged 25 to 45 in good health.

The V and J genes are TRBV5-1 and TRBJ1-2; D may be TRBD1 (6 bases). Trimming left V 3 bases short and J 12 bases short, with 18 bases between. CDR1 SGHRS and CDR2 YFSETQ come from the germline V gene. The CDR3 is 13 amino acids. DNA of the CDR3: TGCGCCAGCAGCTCCTCCGGACAGACCCCACACACCTTC. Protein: CASSSSGQTPHTF.

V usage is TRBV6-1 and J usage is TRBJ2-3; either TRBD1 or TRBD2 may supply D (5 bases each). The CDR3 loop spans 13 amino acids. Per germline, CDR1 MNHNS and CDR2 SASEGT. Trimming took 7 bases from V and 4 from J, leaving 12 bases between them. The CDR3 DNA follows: TGTGCCAGCACCCGGCGAGGGGCAGATACGCAGTATTTT. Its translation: CASTRRGADTQYF.

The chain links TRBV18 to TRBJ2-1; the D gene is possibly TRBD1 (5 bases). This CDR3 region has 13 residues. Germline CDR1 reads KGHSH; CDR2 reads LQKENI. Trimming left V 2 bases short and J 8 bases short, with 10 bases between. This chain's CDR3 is CASSPDWGDEQFF. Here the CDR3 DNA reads TGTGCCAGCTCACCAGACTGGGGCGATGAGCAGTTCTTC.

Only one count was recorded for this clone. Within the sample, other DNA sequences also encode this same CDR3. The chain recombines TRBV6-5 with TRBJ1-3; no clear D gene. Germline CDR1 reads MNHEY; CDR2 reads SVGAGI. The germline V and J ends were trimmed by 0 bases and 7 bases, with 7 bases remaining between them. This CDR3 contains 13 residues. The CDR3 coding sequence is TGTGCCAGCAGTTACTCCTTAGGGAACACCATATATTTT. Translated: CASSYSLGNTIYF.

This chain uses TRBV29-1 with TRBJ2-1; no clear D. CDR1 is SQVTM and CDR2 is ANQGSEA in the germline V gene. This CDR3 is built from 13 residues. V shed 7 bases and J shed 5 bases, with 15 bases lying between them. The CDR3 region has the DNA TGCAGCGCCGGAACCGATTCCCACAATGAGCAGTTCTTC. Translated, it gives CSAGTDSHNEQFF.

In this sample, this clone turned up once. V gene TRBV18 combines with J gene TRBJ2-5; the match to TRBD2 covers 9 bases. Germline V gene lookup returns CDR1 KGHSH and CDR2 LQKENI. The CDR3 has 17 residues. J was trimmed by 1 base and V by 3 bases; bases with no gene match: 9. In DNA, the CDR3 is TGTGCCAGCTCACCCACGACAGGGACTAGCTCCCAAGAGACCCAGTACTTC. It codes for CASSPTTGTSSQETQYF.

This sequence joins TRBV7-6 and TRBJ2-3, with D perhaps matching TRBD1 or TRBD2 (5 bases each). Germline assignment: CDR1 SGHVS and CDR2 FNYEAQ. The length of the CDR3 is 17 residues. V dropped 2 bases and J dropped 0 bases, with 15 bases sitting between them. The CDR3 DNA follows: TGTGCCAGCAGCTTAAGCGTTCCGGGACCAAGCACAGATACGCAGTATTTT. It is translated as CASSLSVPGPSTDTQYF.

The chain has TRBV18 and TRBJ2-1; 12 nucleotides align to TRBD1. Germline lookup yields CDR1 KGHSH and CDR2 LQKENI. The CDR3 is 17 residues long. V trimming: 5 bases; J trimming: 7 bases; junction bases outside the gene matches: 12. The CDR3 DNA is TGTGCCAGCTCAATGATCTACCGGGACAGGGGGCAAAATGAGCAGTTCTTC. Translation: CASSMIYRDRGQNEQFF.

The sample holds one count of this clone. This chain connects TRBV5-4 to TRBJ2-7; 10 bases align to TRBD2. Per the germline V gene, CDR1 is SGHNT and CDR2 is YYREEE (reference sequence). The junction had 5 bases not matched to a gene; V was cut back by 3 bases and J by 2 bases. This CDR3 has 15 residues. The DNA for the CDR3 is TGTGCCAGCAGCTCGGCTAGCGGGGGAACCTACGAGCAGTACTTC. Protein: CASSSASGGTYEQYF.

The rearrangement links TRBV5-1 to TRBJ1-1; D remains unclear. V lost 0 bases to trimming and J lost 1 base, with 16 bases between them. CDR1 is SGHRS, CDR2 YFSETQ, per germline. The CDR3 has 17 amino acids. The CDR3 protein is CASSLGTDPRGNTEAFF. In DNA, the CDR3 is TGCGCCAGCAGCTTGGGGACGGACCCAAGAGGGAACACTGAAGCTTTCTTT. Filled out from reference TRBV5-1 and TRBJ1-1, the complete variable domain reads KAGVTQTPRYLIKTRGQQVTLSCSPISGHRSVSWYQQTPGQGLQFLFEYFSETQRNKGNFPGRFSGRQFSNSRSEMNVSTLELGDSALYLCASSLGTDPRGNTEAFFGQGTRLTVV.

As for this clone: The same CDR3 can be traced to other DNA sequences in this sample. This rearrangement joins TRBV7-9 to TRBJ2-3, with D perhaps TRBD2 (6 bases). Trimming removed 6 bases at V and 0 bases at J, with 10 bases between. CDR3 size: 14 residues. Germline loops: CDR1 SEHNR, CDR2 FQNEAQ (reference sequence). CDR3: CASSLSGSTDTQYF. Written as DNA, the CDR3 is TGTGCCAGCAGTCTTAGCGGAAGCACAGATACGCAGTATTTT.

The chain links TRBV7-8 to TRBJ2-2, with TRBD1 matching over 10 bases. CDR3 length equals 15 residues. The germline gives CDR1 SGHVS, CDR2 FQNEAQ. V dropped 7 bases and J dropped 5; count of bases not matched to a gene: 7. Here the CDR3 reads CASNIPGQGTGELFF. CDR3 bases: TGTGCCAGCAACATTCCGGGACAGGGGACCGGGGAGCTGTTTTTT.

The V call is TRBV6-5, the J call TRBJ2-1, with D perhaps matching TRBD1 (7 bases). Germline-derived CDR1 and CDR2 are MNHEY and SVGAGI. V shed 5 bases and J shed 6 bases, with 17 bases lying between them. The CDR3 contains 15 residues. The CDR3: CASSSLGQGGNEQFF. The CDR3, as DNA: TGTGCCAGCAGTAGTTTGGGCCAGGGGGGCAATGAGCAGTTCTTC.

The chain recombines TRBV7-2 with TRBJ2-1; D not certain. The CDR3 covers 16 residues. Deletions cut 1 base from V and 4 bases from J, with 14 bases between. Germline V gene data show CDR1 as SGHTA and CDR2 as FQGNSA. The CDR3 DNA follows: TGTGCCAGCAGCTTAGTACTTGGAGTCGGATACAATGAGCAGTTCTTC. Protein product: CASSLVLGVGYNEQFF.

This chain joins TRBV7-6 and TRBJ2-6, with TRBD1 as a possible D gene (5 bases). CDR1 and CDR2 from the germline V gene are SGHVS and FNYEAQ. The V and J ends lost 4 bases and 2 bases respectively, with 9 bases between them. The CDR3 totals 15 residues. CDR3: CASSSTVTGANVLTF. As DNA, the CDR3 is TGTGCCAGCAGCTCGACAGTCACTGGGGCCAACGTCCTGACTTTC.

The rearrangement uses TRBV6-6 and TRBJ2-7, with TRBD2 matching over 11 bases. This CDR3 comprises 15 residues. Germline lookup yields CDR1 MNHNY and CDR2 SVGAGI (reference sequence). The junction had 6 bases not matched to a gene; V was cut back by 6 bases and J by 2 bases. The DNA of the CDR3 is TGTGCCAGCAGGGAGACTAGCGGGGATCCCTACGAGCAGTACTTC. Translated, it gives CASRETSGDPYEQYF.

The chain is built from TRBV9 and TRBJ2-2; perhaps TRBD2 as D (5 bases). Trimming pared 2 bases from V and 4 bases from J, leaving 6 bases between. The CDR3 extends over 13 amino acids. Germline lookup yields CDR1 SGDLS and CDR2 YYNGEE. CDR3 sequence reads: CASSVSVTGELFF. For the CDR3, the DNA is TGTGCCAGCAGCGTTAGCGTCACCGGGGAGCTGTTTTTT.

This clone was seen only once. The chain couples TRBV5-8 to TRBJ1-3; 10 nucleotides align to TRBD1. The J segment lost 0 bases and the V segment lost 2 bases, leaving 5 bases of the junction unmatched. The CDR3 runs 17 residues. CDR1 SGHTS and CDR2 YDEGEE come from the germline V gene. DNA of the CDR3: TGTGCCAGCAGCTTTGACAGGGGGCCCGACTCTGGAAACACCATATATTTT. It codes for CASSFDRGPDSGNTIYF.

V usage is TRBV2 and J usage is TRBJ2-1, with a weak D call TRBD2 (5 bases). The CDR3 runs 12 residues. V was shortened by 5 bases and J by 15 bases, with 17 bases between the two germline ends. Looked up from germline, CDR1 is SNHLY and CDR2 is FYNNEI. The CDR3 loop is CASSNDNRDWFF. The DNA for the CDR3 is TGTGCCAGCAGTAACGATAACCGGGATTGGTTCTTC.

The CDR3 protein is CASSQAGNTGELFF. The CDR3 DNA sequence: TGTGCCAGCAGCCAGGCGGGGAACACCGGGGAGCTGTTTTTT. J is TRBJ2-2 and V is TRBV14; TRBD2 is a possible D gene (5 bases). The germline V gene has CDR1 SGHDN and CDR2 FVKESK. The CDR3 extends over 14 amino acids. V lost 3 bases and J 1 base, leaving 6 bases between the germline ends.

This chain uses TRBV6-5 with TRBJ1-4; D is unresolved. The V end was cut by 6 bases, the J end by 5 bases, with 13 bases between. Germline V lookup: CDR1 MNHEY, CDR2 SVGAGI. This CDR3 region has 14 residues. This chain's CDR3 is CASRPGSENEKLFF. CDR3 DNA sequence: TGTGCCAGCAGACCCGGCAGCGAGAATGAAAAACTGTTTTTT.

The CDR3 loop reads CAGRGGNTIYF. CDR3 DNA: TGTGCCGGAAGAGGGGGGAACACCATATATTTT. This rearrangement joins TRBV6-6 to TRBJ1-3; a weak D match, TRBD1 (6 bases). Germline V CDR1 and CDR2: MNHNY, SVGAGI (reference sequence). CDR3 length equals 11 residues. The V gene lost 11 bases and the J gene lost 7 bases, with 12 bases spanning the gap.

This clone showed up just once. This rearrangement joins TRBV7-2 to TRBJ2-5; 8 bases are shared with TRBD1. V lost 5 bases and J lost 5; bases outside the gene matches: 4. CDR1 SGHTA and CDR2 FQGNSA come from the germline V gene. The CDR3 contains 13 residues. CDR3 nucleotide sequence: TGTGCCAGCAGCACCAACAGGGGGGAGACCCAGTACTTC. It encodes CASSTNRGETQYF.

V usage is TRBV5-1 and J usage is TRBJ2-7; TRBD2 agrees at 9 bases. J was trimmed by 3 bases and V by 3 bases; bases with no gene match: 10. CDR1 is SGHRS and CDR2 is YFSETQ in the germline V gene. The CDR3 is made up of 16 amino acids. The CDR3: CASSSSGLAEHYEQYF. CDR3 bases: TGCGCCAGCAGCTCCTCGGGACTAGCTGAACACTACGAGCAGTACTTC.

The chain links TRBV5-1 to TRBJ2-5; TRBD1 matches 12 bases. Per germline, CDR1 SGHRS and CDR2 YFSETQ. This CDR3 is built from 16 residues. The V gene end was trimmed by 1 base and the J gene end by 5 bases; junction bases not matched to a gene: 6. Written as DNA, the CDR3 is TGCGCCAGCAGCTTGTCGGGACAGGGGGCGTGGGAGACCCAGTACTTC. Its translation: CASSLSGQGAWETQYF.

This CDR3 is CASRSGGSGYTF. The CDR3 DNA reads as TGTGCCAGCAGGAGCGGGGGGTCGGGCTACACCTTC. The chain recombines TRBV6-6 with TRBJ1-2; a weak D match, TRBD1 (5 bases). CDR1 and CDR2 from the germline V gene are MNHNY and SVGAGI (reference sequence). V was clipped by 6 bases and J by 8 bases, with 13 bases between them. CDR3 length equals 12 residues.

The CDR3 bases are TGTGCCACCATGTCCGGTCTAGCGGGAGGGCCCGGGTCAGATACGCAGTATTTT. It is translated as CATMSGLAGGPGSDTQYF. The chain links TRBV15 to TRBJ2-3; TRBD2 agrees at 12 bases. Germline V gene data show CDR1 as LNHNV and CDR2 as YYDKDF (reference sequence). The CDR3 is made up of 18 amino acids. The trim removed 7 bases at V and 4 bases at J, leaving 15 bases unmatched.

CDR3 nucleotide sequence: TGTGCCAGCAGGCTGTCCGGGACAGGGACTGAAGCTTTCTTT. Translation gives CASRLSGTGTEAFF. This rearrangement joins TRBV27 to TRBJ1-1; the match to TRBD1 covers 9 bases. V was clipped by 6 bases and J by 5 bases; unmatched bases: 7. Germline values: CDR1 MNHEY, CDR2 SMNVEV (reference sequence). The CDR3 is 14 residues long.

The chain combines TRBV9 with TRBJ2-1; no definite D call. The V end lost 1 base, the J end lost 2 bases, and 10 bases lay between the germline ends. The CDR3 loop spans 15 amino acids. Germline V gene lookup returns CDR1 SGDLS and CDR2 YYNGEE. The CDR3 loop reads CASSVRPVTYNEQFF. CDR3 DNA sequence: TGTGCCAGCAGCGTAAGGCCCGTCACCTACAATGAGCAGTTCTTC.

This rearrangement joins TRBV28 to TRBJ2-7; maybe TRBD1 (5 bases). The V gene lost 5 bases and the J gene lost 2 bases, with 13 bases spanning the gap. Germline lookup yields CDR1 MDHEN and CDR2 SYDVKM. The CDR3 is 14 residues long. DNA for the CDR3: TGTGCCAGCAGTCCTAGGGGATCCACCTACGAGCAGTACTTC. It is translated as CASSPRGSTYEQYF.

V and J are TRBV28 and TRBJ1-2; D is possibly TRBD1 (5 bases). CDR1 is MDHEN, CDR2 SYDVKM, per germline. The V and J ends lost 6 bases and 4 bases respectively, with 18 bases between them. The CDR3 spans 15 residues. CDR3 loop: CASRPPGQGIYGYTF. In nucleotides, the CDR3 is TGTGCCAGCAGACCACCCGGGCAGGGCATCTATGGCTACACCTTC.

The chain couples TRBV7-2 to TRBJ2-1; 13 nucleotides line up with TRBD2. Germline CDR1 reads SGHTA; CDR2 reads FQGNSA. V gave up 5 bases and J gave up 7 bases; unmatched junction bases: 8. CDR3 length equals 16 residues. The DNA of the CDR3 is TGTGCCAGCAGCCCGCGAGGGACTAGCGGGATTAATGAGCAGTTCTTC. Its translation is CASSPRGTSGINEQFF.